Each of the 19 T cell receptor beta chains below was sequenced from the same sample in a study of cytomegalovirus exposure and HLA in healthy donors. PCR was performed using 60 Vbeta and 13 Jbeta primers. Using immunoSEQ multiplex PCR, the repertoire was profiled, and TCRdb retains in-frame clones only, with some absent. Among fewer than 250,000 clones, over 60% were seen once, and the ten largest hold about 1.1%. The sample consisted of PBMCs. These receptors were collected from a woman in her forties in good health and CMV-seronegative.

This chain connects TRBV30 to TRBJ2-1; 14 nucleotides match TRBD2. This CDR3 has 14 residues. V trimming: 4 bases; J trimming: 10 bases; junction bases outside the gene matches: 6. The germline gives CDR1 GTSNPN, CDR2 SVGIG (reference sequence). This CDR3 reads CAWMGLAGVQEQFF. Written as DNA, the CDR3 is TGTGCCTGGATGGGACTAGCGGGAGTTCAGGAGCAGTTCTTC.

In DNA form, the CDR3 reads TGTGCCAGTAGTATTTCGGCAGGGGGTTCCTACGAGCAGTACTTC. It is translated as CASSISAGGSYEQYF. V is TRBV19 and J is TRBJ2-7; 7 bases line up with TRBD1. With V trimmed by 3 bases and J by 1 base, 6 bases remained unmatched. CDR1 LNHDA and CDR2 SQIVND come from the germline V gene (reference sequence). There are 15 residues in the CDR3.

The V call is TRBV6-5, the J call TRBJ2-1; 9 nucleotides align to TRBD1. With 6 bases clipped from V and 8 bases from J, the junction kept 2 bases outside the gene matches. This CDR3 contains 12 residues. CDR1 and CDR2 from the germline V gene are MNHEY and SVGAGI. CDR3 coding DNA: TGTGCCAGCAGCCGGACAGGGGATGAGCAGTTCTTC. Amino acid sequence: CASSRTGDEQFF.

The CDR3 DNA follows: TGTGCCAGCAGCTTAGCTTTCGGGGAGACCCAGTACTTC. Amino acid sequence: CASSLAFGETQYF. V is TRBV7-2 and J is TRBJ2-5; no definite D call. The V gene lost 0 bases and the J gene lost 5 bases, with 7 bases spanning the gap. This CDR3 spans 13 amino acids. From germline, CDR1 is SGHTA and CDR2 FQGNSA. The entire variable domain, with the rest obtained from reference TRBV7-2 and TRBJ2-5, is as follows: GAGVSQSPSNKVTEKGKDVELRCDPISGHTALYWYRQSLGQGLEFLIYFQGNSAPDKSGLPSDRFSAERTGGSVSTLTIQRTQQEDSAVYLCASSLAFGETQYFGPGTRLLVL.

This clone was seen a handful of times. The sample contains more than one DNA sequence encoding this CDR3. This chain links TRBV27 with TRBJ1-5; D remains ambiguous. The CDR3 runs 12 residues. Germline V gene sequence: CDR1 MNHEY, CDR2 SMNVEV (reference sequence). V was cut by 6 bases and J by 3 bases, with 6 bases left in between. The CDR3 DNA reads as TGTGCCAGCAGCTCCCTCAATCAGCCCCAGCATTTT. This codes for CASSSLNQPQHF.

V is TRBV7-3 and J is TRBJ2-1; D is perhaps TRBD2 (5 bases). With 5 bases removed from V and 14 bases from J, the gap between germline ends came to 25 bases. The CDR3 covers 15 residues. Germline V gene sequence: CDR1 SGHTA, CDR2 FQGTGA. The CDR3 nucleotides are TGTGCCAGCAGCACCTCGGGGTCCCTAGCTCGTGTGAAGTTCTTC. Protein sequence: CASSTSGSLARVKFF. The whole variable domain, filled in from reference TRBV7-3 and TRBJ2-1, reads GAGVSQTPSNKVTEKGKYVELRCDPISGHTALYWYRQSLGQGPEFLIYFQGTGAADDSGLPNDRFFAVRPEGSVSTLKIQRTERGDSAVYLCASSTSGSLARVKFFGPGTRLTVL.

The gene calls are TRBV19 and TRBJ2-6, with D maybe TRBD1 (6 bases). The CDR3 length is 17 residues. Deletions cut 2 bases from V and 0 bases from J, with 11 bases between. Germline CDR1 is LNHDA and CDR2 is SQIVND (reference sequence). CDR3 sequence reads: CASSISQDSSGANVLTF. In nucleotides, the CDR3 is TGTGCCAGTAGTATATCCCAGGACAGCTCTGGGGCCAACGTCCTGACTTTC.

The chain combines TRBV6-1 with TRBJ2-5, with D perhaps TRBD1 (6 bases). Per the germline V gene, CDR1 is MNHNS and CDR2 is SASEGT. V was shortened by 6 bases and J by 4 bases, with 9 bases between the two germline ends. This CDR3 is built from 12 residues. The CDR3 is CASRDSRETQYF. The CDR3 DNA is TGTGCCAGCAGGGACAGCCGAGAGACCCAGTACTTC.

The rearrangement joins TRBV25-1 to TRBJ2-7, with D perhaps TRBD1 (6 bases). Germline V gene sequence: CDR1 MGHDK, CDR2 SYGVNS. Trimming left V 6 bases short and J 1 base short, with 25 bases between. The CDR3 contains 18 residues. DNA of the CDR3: TGTGCCAGCAGGATCCCGGGACACTCACCCGATCGGTCCTACGAGCAGTACTTC. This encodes CASRIPGHSPDRSYEQYF.

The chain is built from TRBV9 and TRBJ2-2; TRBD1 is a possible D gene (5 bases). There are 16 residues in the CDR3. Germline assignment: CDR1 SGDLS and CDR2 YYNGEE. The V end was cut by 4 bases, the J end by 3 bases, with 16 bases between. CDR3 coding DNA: TGTGCCAGCAGCCCCGTAGGGGTGACATACACCGGGGAGCTGTTTTTT. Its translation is CASSPVGVTYTGELFF.

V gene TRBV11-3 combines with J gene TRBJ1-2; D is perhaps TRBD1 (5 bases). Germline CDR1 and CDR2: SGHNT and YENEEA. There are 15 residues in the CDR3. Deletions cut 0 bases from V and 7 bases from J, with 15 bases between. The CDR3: CASSLDSTETRGYTF. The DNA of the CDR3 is TGTGCCAGCAGCTTAGATTCGACAGAAACTCGTGGCTACACCTTC.

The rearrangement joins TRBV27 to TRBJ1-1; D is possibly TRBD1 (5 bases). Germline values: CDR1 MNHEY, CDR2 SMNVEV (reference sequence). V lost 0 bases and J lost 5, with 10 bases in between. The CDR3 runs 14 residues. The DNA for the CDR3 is TGTGCCAGCAGTTTATCTTGGGAGGGGACTGAAGCTTTCTTT. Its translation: CASSLSWEGTEAFF.

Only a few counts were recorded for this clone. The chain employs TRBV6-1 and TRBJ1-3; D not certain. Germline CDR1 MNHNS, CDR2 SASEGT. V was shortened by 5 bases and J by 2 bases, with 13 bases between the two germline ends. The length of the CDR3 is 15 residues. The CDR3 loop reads CASSKVQMTGNTIYF. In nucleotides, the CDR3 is TGTGCCAGCAGTAAAGTTCAGATGACTGGAAACACCATATATTTT.

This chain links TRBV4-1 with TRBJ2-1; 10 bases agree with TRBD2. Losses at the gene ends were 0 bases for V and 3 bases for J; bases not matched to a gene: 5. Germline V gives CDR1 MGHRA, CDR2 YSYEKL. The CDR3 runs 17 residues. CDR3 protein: CASSQEELAGVYNEQFF. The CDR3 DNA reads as TGCGCCAGCAGCCAAGAAGAGCTAGCGGGAGTCTACAATGAGCAGTTCTTC.

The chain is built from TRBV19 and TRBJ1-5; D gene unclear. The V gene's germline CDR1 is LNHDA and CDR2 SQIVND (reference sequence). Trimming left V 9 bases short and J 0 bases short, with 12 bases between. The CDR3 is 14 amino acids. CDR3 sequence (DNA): TGTGCCAGCCAACTAGGAGATAGCAATCAGCCCCAGCATTTT. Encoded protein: CASQLGDSNQPQHF.

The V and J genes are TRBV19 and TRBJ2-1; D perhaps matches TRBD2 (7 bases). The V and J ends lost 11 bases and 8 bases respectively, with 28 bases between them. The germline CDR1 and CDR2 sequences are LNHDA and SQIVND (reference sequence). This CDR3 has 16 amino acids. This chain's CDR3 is CASIGGGRQADDEQFF. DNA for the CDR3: TGTGCCTCAATAGGGGGGGGACGCCAGGCTGACGATGAGCAGTTCTTC.

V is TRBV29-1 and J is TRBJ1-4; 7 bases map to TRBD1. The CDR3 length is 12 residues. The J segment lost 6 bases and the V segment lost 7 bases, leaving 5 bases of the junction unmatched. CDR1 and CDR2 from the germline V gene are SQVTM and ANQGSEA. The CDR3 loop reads CSASQGDEKLFF. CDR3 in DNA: TGCAGCGCTAGCCAGGGGGATGAAAAACTGTTTTTT.

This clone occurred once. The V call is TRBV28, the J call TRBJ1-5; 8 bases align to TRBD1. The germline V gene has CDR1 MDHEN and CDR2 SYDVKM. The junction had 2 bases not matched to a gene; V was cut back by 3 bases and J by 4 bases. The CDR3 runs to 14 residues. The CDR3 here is CASSLTGVNQPQHF. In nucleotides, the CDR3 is TGTGCCAGCAGTTTGACAGGGGTAAATCAGCCCCAGCATTTT.

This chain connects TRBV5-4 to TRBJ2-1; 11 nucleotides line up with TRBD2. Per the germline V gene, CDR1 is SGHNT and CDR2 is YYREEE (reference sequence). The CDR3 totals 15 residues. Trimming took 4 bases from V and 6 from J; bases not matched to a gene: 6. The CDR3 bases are TGTGCCAGCAGCCCCGGGACTAGCGGAAGCAATGAGCAGTTCTTC. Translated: CASSPGTSGSNEQFF.